This T cell receptor beta chain was obtained from a study of shared clonotypes between healthy human individuals. Germline lookup yields CDR1 SNHLY and CDR2 FYNNEI. V was pared by 2 bases and J by 1 base, with 10 bases between. The CDR3 totals 15 residues. TCRdb's table, derived via immunoSEQ multiplex PCR, lists solely in-frame clones and lacks some. The repertoire has just over 2,000,000 clones, 85% to 95% of them found once; the top ten carry 0.13%. Sequencing was performed on naive CD4+ T cells sorted from blood. The sample's subset: CD45RA+ positively selected. This receptor was taken from a man between 18 and 35 years old in good health. The chain joins TRBV2 to TRBJ2-3, with a tentative D call TRBD1 (5 bases). DNA of the CDR3: TGTGCCAGCAGTGAACAAACAGGCGGCACAGATACGCAGTATTTT. This sequence encodes CASSEQTGGTDTQYF.